This section outlines one TCR beta chain sequence together with its context. Its antigen remains unknown. The data derive from a study of Ad26.COV2.S vaccination and SARS-CoV-2 variants. On the study more broadly: Ad26.COV2.S, an intramuscular injection, was given once or twice 56 days apart. Whole-study findings and limits: Vaccinees and placebo recipients showed similar non-spike TCR breadth.

Indicated treatment: some 20 received Ad26.COV2.S at low or high dose, single or two shots; roughly 5 received placebo; per-sample allocation not given. Sampling occurred on day 63 after the first vaccine or placebo injection. Assay: immunoSEQ multiplex PCR; the TCRdb copy retains only in-frame clones and omits some. The sample shows approximately 300,000 clones, about 82% of them seen only once. The CDR3 is 16 amino acids. J was trimmed by 8 bases and V by 7 bases; bases with no gene match: 19. Germline values: CDR1 LNHDA, CDR2 SQIVND (reference sequence). Material: peripheral blood, obtained in a trial of Ad26.COV2.S vaccine versus placebo. The chain combines TRBV19 with TRBJ1-2; 7 bases map to TRBD1. The receptor comes from a person aged 18-65 years who received the Ad26.COV2.S COVID-19 vaccine or a placebo. CDR3 sequence (DNA): TGTGCCAGTAACCGAAGCCCCGGCAGGGGGACTCAGGGCTACACCTTC. It is translated as CASNRSPGRGTQGYTF. The complete variable domain, with remaining parts taken from reference TRBV19 and TRBJ1-2, reads DGGITQSPKYLFRKEGQNVTLSCEQNLNHDAMYWYRQDPGQGLRLIYYSQIVNDFQKGDIAEGYSVSREKKESFPLTVTSAQKNPTAFYLCASNRSPGRGTQGYTFGSGTRLTVV.